These T cell receptor beta chains were read from a single sample in a study of Ad26.COV2.S vaccination and SARS-CoV-2 variants. Using immunoSEQ multiplex PCR, the repertoire was profiled, and TCRdb retains in-frame clones only, with some absent. The repertoire holds about 350,000 clones, with about 89% as singletons. The sequencing used peripheral blood, collected in a trial of Ad26.COV2.S vaccine versus placebo. These receptors all stem from a person aged 18-65 years who received the Ad26.COV2.S COVID-19 vaccine or a placebo. CDR3s include the opening cysteine and the closing phenylalanine or tryptophan. Each record gives: J gene, D gene, clone size, CDR3 length, V gene, CDR3 DNA, CDR3 protein. The D gene is left open where the match is weak. The listing skips clone size in some rows; elsewhere it reads once, few, many or a size class.

TRBJ1-3 | TRBD1 | - | 17 | TRBV4-1 | TGCGCCAGCAGCCTTTACTCGGGACAGGGGGTAGGAAACACCATATATTTT | CASSLYSGQGVGNTIYF
TRBJ2-1 | - | - | 19 | TRBV7-9 | TGTGCCAGCGCCGAAGCTGGCGGGAAATCCCGGAGCTCCTACAATGAGCAGTTCTTC | CASAEAGGKSRSSYNEQFF
TRBJ2-5 | TRBD2 | once | 17 | TRBV12-5 | TGTGCTAGTGGTTTGGGCACTAGCGGGAGGGCCGGGGAGACCCAGTACTTC | CASGLGTSGRAGETQYF
TRBJ2-3 | - | few | 15 | TRBV6-5 | TGTGCCAGCAGGAGAGGGGTAATTTACACAGATACGCAGTATTTT | CASRRGVIYTDTQYF
TRBJ1-5 | - | - | 12 | TRBV6-5 | TGTGCCAGCCGGACGATTAATCAGCCCCAGCATTTT | CASRTINQPQHF
TRBJ2-5 | - | - | 16 | TRBV4-1 | TGCGCCAGCAGCCAAGTTTATGGACAGAGTTCTGAGACCCAGTACTTC | CASSQVYGQSSETQYF
TRBJ2-7 | - | - | 12 | TRBV6-2/TRBV6-3 | TGTGCCAGCAGTTATCGGGGATACGAGCAGTACTTC | CASSYRGYEQYF
TRBJ2-1 | TRBD2 | - | 16 | TRBV14 | TGTGCCAGCAGCCTGGTAGCGGGGGGGATCAACAATGAGCAGTTCTTC | CASSLVAGGINNEQFF
TRBJ1-1 | - | - | 14 | TRBV28 | TGTGCCAGCAGTCCGGGGGGGGGATACACTGAAGCTTTCTTT | CASSPGGGYTEAFF
TRBJ1-5 | TRBD1 | - | 15 | TRBV9 | TGTGCCAGCAGCGTAGACGGGACGTTTACAGGGGCCCAGCATTTT | CASSVDGTFTGAQHF
TRBJ1-3 | - | - | 16 | TRBV15 | TGTGCCACCAGCAGAGTAGGGCCAAGCTCTGGAAACACCATATATTTT | CATSRVGPSSGNTIYF
TRBJ1-5 | - | - | 17 | TRBV19 | TGTGCCAGTAGTATAACAACGGGGGATTATAGCAATCAGCCCCAGCATTTT | CASSITTGDYSNQPQHF
TRBJ1-1 | - | - | 14 | TRBV3-1/TRBV3-2 | TGTGCCAGCAGCCAAGAGGGGCTCAGGGCTGAAGCTTTCTTT | CASSQEGLRAEAFF
TRBJ1-2 | - | - | 14 | TRBV7-9 | TGTGCCAGCAGCTTAGATGGCGGGATCTATGGCTACACCTTC | CASSLDGGIYGYTF
TRBJ2-3 | TRBD2 | - | 20 | TRBV5-1 | TGCGCCAGCAGCTTACGGGTATGGGCCCCGACTAGCGGTATCACAGATACGCAGTATTTT | CASSLRVWAPTSGITDTQYF
TRBJ2-5 | - | - | 16 | TRBV7-3 | TGTGCCAGCAGCTTACAAGTGCGGGGCGCGCGAGAGACCCAGTACTTC | CASSLQVRGARETQYF
TRBJ2-3 | - | - | 13 | TRBV11-2 | TGTGCCAGCAGCCGAACGGACGCAGATACGCAGTATTTT | CASSRTDADTQYF
TRBJ1-1 | - | once | 13 | TRBV30 | TGTGCCTGGAGTAGTCTAATGAACACTGAAGCTTTCTTT | CAWSSLMNTEAFF
TRBJ1-1 | - | - | 14 | TRBV14 | TGTGCCAGCAGCCAAGAGGTTCCAGCCACTGAAGCTTTCTTT | CASSQEVPATEAFF
TRBJ2-3 | - | - | 14 | TRBV9 | TGTGCCAGCAGCCCAAGGAAGTTCACAGATACGCAGTATTTT | CASSPRKFTDTQYF
TRBJ1-2 | - | - | 15 | TRBV19 | TGTGCCAGTACTCTCGACAACACCGGCGGCTATGGCTACACCTTC | CASTLDNTGGYGYTF
TRBJ2-7 | - | - | 14 | TRBV7-9 | TGTGCCAGCAGCTCAGCGGGACAGTCCTACGAGCAGTACTTC | CASSSAGQSYEQYF
TRBJ1-5 | TRBD1 | - | 15 | TRBV10-3 | TGTGCCATCAGTGAGGGACAGGTAGGAAATCAGCCCCAGCATTTT | CAISEGQVGNQPQHF
TRBJ2-5 | TRBD2 | once | 19 | TRBV9 | TGTGCCAGCAGCCCGCAAACTAGCGGGAGGGCCTTGGGGCAAGAGACCCAGTACTTC | CASSPQTSGRALGQETQYF
TRBJ1-1 | - | - | 15 | TRBV5-4 | TGTGCCAGCAGCTTGGCGTCAGGGGAGAACACTGAAGCTTTCTTT | CASSLASGENTEAFF
TRBJ2-3 | TRBD2 | - | 15 | TRBV28 | TGTGCCAGCAGGCCTGGGACTAGCGGGAGCTATACGCAGTATTTT | CASRPGTSGSYTQYF
TRBJ1-1 | - | - | 11 | TRBV5-5 | TGTGCCAGCAGCTTGGCGTTTGAAGCTTTCTTT | CASSLAFEAFF
TRBJ1-5 | TRBD1 | - | 16 | TRBV7-2 | TGTGCCAGCAGCCACGGACAGGGGGCATCGGCAAAGCCCCAGCATTTT | CASSHGQGASAKPQHF
TRBJ2-1 | TRBD2 | once | 15 | TRBV28 | TGTGCCAGCAGGAAAGGGACTAGCGGGAGGGGTGAGCAGTTCTTC | CASRKGTSGRGEQFF
TRBJ2-5 | - | - | 13 | TRBV7-7 | TGTGCCAGCAGTAACACAAACGCGGAGACCCAGTACTTC | CASSNTNAETQYF
TRBJ2-7 | - | - | 15 | TRBV5-6 | TGTGCCAGCAGCTTGGAAGGCAGGGGTGGCTACGAGCAGTACTTC | CASSLEGRGGYEQYF
TRBJ1-2 | - | once | 12 | TRBV6-6 | TGTGCCAGCAGTTACAGGGATTATGGCTACACCTTC | CASSYRDYGYTF
TRBJ2-4 | - | - | 16 | TRBV19 | TGTGCCTCCTCGGGGGGCTTTCCCGTAGCCAAAAACATTCAGTACTTC | CASSGGFPVAKNIQYF
TRBJ2-7 | - | - | 15 | TRBV6-2/TRBV6-3 | TGTGCCAGCAGTAACCCCGGGCAGGGTACCTACGAGCAGTACTTC | CASSNPGQGTYEQYF
TRBJ1-4 | - | - | 12 | TRBV2 | TGTGCCAGCCTCCGGATGAATGAAAAACTGTTTTTT | CASLRMNEKLFF
TRBJ1-3 | - | - | 15 | TRBV6-5 | TGTGCCAGCAGCCGTGATCAGTCCTCTGGAAACACCATATATTTT | CASSRDQSSGNTIYF
TRBJ1-4 | TRBD1 | - | 20 | TRBV2 | TGTGCCAGCAGTGAAGTGCCGACAGGGGCCGTTTTCGGAAGTAATGAAAAACTGTTTTTT | CASSEVPTGAVFGSNEKLFF
TRBJ2-6 | - | few | 15 | TRBV7-9 | TGTGCCAGCAGCTTAGGGACATCCGGGGCCAACGTCCTGACTTTC | CASSLGTSGANVLTF
TRBJ1-5 | TRBD1 | once | 15 | TRBV3-1/TRBV3-2 | TGTGCCAGCAGCCAGGGGACAGCCAGCAATCAGCCCCAGCATTTT | CASSQGTASNQPQHF
TRBJ2-7 | - | - | 12 | TRBV12-3/TRBV12-4 | TGTGCCAGCAGTTTAAGGGGCTACGAGCAGTACTTC | CASSLRGYEQYF
TRBJ1-1 | TRBD1 | - | 15 | TRBV6-2/TRBV6-3 | TGTGCCAGCAGCCGAAGGGTCGACAGGGACCCTGAAGCTTTCTTT | CASSRRVDRDPEAFF
TRBJ2-7 | - | - | 14 | TRBV18 | TGTGCCAGCTCAGCTCAGGGGATTATCGACGAGCAGTACTTC | CASSAQGIIDEQYF
TRBJ1-2 | - | - | 16 | TRBV4-3 | TGCGCCAGCAGCCAAGATGGCGGACAGCCTAACTATGGCTACACCTTC | CASSQDGGQPNYGYTF
TRBJ2-7 | - | - | 13 | TRBV4-3 | TGCGCCAGCAGCCAAGGGGTTGACTACGAGCAGTACTTC | CASSQGVDYEQYF
TRBJ1-4 | - | once | 14 | TRBV6-4 | TGTGCCAGCAGTGCAGAGGCAGGGGATGAAAAACTGTTTTTT | CASSAEAGDEKLFF
TRBJ2-2 | TRBD1 | - | 14 | TRBV28 | TGTGCCAGCAGCCTGACAGGGTCCACCGGGGAGCTGTTTTTT | CASSLTGSTGELFF
TRBJ2-7 | TRBD2 | - | 13 | TRBV27 | TGTGCCAGCAGTCCAGGGACTAGCTACGAGCAGTACTTC | CASSPGTSYEQYF
TRBJ2-7 | - | - | 12 | TRBV7-9 | TGTGCCAGCAGGCAGGGGACCTACGAGCAGTACTTC | CASRQGTYEQYF
TRBJ2-2 | - | - | 14 | TRBV6-5 | TGTGCCAGCAGAGTTCATCGGGGCACCGGGGAGCTGTTTTTT | CASRVHRGTGELFF
TRBJ2-1 | TRBD2 | - | 16 | TRBV7-9 | TGTGCCAGCAGCCCTAAAGGGACTAGCGGGGGGCATGAGCAGTTCTTC | CASSPKGTSGGHEQFF
TRBJ1-4 | - | - | 15 | TRBV28 | TGTGCCAGCAGTTTTCGCCTGGGTGCTAATGAAAAACTGTTTTTT | CASSFRLGANEKLFF
TRBJ2-1 | - | - | 14 | TRBV11-2 | TGTGCCAGCAGCTTCTCCAGGGATAGTAATGAGCAGTTCTTC | CASSFSRDSNEQFF
TRBJ2-3 | - | - | 14 | TRBV18 | TGTGCCAGCTCACCACGGGGGTACCCAGATACGCAGTATTTT | CASSPRGYPDTQYF